This TCR beta chain stems from a study of blood T cell repertoires in COVID-19. Study information: The analysed material was cDNA or gDNA that came from T cells, B-cell-depleted T cells, or PBMCs.

Germline V gene sequence: CDR1 LGHNT, CDR2 FRNRAP. The CDR3 consists of 19 residues. V was pared by 0 bases and J by 4 bases, with 12 bases of the junction left unmatched. Participant age was about 18 to 89 years, and participants resided in fewer than 30 US areas. Participants' reported clinical history set cohort assignment. The recovered donors of Cohort 3 showed two negative PCRs, clearance, or symptom resolution. TCRdb's table, derived via immunoSEQ multiplex PCR, lists solely in-frame clones and lacks some. Of under 300,000 clones listed, roughly 90% are singletons. V gene TRBV12-5 combines with J gene TRBJ2-5, with 12 positions matching TRBD2. This TCR derives from a woman in her forties or fifties who had recovered from COVID-19. The material sequenced was PBMCs or T cells enriched from blood (not recorded which). CDR3 amino acids: CASGLVSKEPGLAGETQYF. CDR3 in DNA: TGTGCTAGTGGTTTGGTTTCTAAGGAGCCGGGACTAGCGGGAGAGACCCAGTACTTC.